The sequence of this T cell receptor beta chain was determined in a study of shared T cell receptors in the human thymus. Here immunoSEQ multiplex PCR was the method, and the copy in TCRdb shows in-frame clones only, minus some. The data show 500,000 to 850,000 clones, more than 75% seen once. Looked up from germline, CDR1 is ENHRY and CDR2 is SYGVKD. Deletions cut 10 bases from V and 2 bases from J, with 17 bases between. The CDR3 is made up of 14 amino acids. Separately, the same data were catalogued under a study of human thymus T cells.

This clonotype was sampled from a boy younger than two with a congenital heart defect. The gene calls are TRBV10-3 and TRBJ2-5, with D possibly matching TRBD1 (5 bases). Specimen: thymocytes. The CDR3 region is CATCSGLRQETQYF. The CDR3 bases are TGTGCCACATGTTCAGGGCTGAGGCAAGAGACCCAGTACTTC.